These T cell receptor beta chains were read from a single sample in a study of human T cells and chemical hapten exposure. Each CDR3 protein gets one entry after TCRdb re-called the RACE reads with MiXCR. The sample includes tens of thousands of distinct CDR3 sequences, 3% to 4% of them seen just once. The sequenced sample was whole blood, obtained in connection with sensitization to the hapten diphenylcyclopropenone (DPC). These receptors originate from a man aged 40-49 years with alopecia areata. Some clones in this sample may be carry-over from other donors' samples. Each CDR3 is given with its conserved first and last residue. A D gene is named only where the DNA matches it firmly. Clone size is stated in some rows and not others, as once, few, many or a class when expanded.

j_gene,d_gene,v_gene,abundance,CDR3aa,CDR3nt
TRBJ1-2,NA,TRBV29-1,NA,CSVAPTAGYGYTF,TGCAGCGTGGCCCCGACAGCCGGCTATGGCTACACCTTC
TRBJ2-7,NA,TRBV7-9,many,CASSLTEYEQYF,TGTGCCAGCAGCTTAACAGAGTACGAGCAGTACTTC
TRBJ2-7,NA,TRBV20-1,many,CSARSQGYEQYF,TGCAGTGCTAGATCACAGGGTTACGAGCAGTACTTC
TRBJ2-3,TRBD2,TRBV3-1,many,CASSLLGGRDTDTQYF,TGTGCCAGCAGCCTACTCGGCGGGAGAGACACAGATACGCAGTATTTT
TRBJ1-6,NA,TRBV4-1,many,CASSQPFSQGSHSPLHF,TGCGCCAGCAGCCAGCCTTTTTCACAGGGTTCGCATTCACCCCTCCACTTT
TRBJ2-7,NA,TRBV5-1,many,CASRRVGDEQYF,TGCGCCAGCAGGAGGGTTGGGGACGAGCAGTACTTC
TRBJ2-7,NA,TRBV12-3/TRBV12-4,many,CASSRKAQGPNEQYF,TGTGCCAGCAGTCGGAAGGCCCAGGGTCCCAACGAGCAGTACTTC
TRBJ2-1,TRBD2,TRBV5-5,many,CASTRTSGRSEQFF,TGTGCCAGCACCCGGACTAGCGGGAGATCTGAGCAGTTCTTC
TRBJ2-1,TRBD2,TRBV6-6,many,CASSYDQGSGSSYNEQFF,TGTGCCAGCAGTTATGACCAAGGAAGCGGGAGCTCCTACAATGAGCAGTTCTTC
TRBJ2-1,NA,TRBV29-1,many,CSGRGNEQFF,TGCAGCGGTAGGGGTAATGAGCAGTTCTTC
TRBJ1-5,NA,TRBV19,few,CASSISSNQPQHF,TGTGCCAGTAGTATATCCAGCAATCAGCCCCAGCATTTT
TRBJ1-1,NA,TRBV28,many,CASSLLLSEAFF,TGTGCCAGCAGTTTACTTCTCTCTGAAGCTTTCTTT
TRBJ2-1,NA,TRBV20-1,many,CSATGWFNNEQFF,TGCAGTGCAACAGGCTGGTTCAACAATGAGCAGTTCTTC
TRBJ1-2,NA,TRBV5-1,many,CASSLEGYGYTF,TGCGCCAGCAGCTTGGAGGGCTATGGCTACACCTTC
TRBJ1-1,NA,TRBV12-3/TRBV12-4,many,CASSVGGMDTEAFF,TGTGCCAGCAGTGTAGGGGGGATGGACACTGAAGCTTTCTTT
TRBJ2-5,NA,TRBV7-8,many,CASSSKRQGGVAQYF,TGTGCCAGCAGCTCCAAGCGCCAGGGGGGGGTGGCCCAGTACTTC
TRBJ1-4,NA,TRBV5-1,NA,CASSLEATNEKLFF,TGCGCCAGCAGCCTAGAGGCAACTAATGAAAAACTGTTTTTT
TRBJ2-2,NA,TRBV12-3/TRBV12-4,many,CASSSRGGTGELFF,TGTGCCAGCAGTTCCAGGGGAGGAACCGGGGAGCTGTTTTTT
TRBJ2-3,TRBD2,TRBV28,many,CASSSWTSGPITDTQYF,TGTGCCAGCAGTTCCTGGACTAGCGGACCCATCACAGATACGCAGTATTTT
TRBJ1-6,NA,TRBV6-5,few,CASSPRLNSPLHF,TGTGCCAGCAGTCCCCGTCTTAATTCACCCCTCCACTTT
TRBJ1-1,TRBD1,TRBV13,many,CASSLWPVGQRMNTEAFF,TGTGCCAGCAGCTTATGGCCGGTGGGACAGCGGATGAACACTGAAGCTTTCTTT
TRBJ2-4,TRBD2,TRBV28,NA,CASRASGSGMYIQYF,TGTGCCAGCAGGGCTAGCGGGAGCGGGATGTACATTCAGTACTTC
TRBJ2-6,NA,TRBV14,many,CASSQQGRGANVLTF,TGTGCCAGCAGCCAGCAGGGGAGAGGGGCCAACGTCCTGACTTTC
TRBJ1-6,TRBD1,TRBV7-6,many,CASSSTGSISPLHF,TGTGCCAGCAGCTCGACAGGGAGTATTTCACCCCTCCACTTT
TRBJ1-6,NA,TRBV20-1,many,CSASLPGGTNSPLHF,TGCAGTGCTTCTTTACCGGGGGGAACAAATTCACCCCTCCACTTT
TRBJ2-7,NA,TRBV5-1,many,CASSLEGAYEQYF,TGCGCCAGCAGCTTGGAGGGGGCCTACGAGCAGTACTTC
TRBJ1-1,NA,TRBV5-6,few,CASSLAVAGDTEAFF,TGTGCCAGCAGCTTGGCCGTCGCAGGAGACACTGAAGCTTTCTTT
TRBJ1-1,NA,TRBV5-8,many,CASSLAGRILDQAFF,TGTGCCAGCAGCTTGGCCGGGCGGATTCTGGATCAAGCTTTCTTT
TRBJ1-1,NA,TRBV24-1,few,CATKGWNTEAFF,TGTGCCACCAAGGGGTGGAACACTGAAGCTTTCTTT